Presented here are 27 T cell receptor beta chains from one specimen sequenced in a study of blood T cell repertoires in COVID-19. The repertoire was sequenced with immunoSEQ multiplex PCR; TCRdb's copy has only in-frame clones and lacks some. The sample lists more than 300,000 clones, 88% occurring once. Material for sequencing was peripheral blood. Receptors were obtained from a woman in her 70s with COVID-19, enrolled during active disease.

In this sample, this clone turned up once. The chain recombines TRBV7-3 with TRBJ1-2; D is perhaps TRBD1 (6 bases). CDR1 is SGHTA, CDR2 FQGTGA, per germline. Trimming pared 4 bases from V and 7 bases from J, leaving 13 bases between. The CDR3 is 13 residues long. The CDR3 DNA reads TGTGCCAGCAGCTCACCTACAGGGACTGGCTACACCTTC. This translates into CASSSPTGTGYTF.

This clone was found once. The chain is built from TRBV24-1 and TRBJ2-2; D is uncertain. Germline V gives CDR1 KGHDR, CDR2 SFDVKD. The CDR3 loop spans 15 amino acids. Trimming stripped 3 bases from V and 0 bases from J, with 7 bases between. CDR3 region: CATSDRSANTGELFF. CDR3 nucleotide sequence: TGTGCCACCAGTGATAGGAGCGCGAACACCGGGGAGCTGTTTTTT.

The rearrangement joins TRBV7-2 to TRBJ1-1, with 7 positions matching TRBD1. Per the germline V gene, CDR1 is SGHTA and CDR2 is FQGNSA. J lost 8 bases, V lost 5 bases, and 5 bases had no gene match. The CDR3 is 12 amino acids. The CDR3 here is CASSLRQGEAFF. CDR3 bases: TGTGCCAGCAGCCTTCGACAGGGAGAAGCTTTCTTT.

This chain uses TRBV6-1 with TRBJ2-1; D may be TRBD1 (5 bases). Germline-derived CDR1 and CDR2 are MNHNS and SASEGT. Between the trimmed V and J ends, which lost 1 base and 6 bases, there was a span of 10 bases. There are 14 residues in the CDR3. The CDR3 region is CASSEGGRVNEQFF. CDR3 DNA: TGTGCCAGCAGTGAAGGAGGCAGGGTCAATGAGCAGTTCTTC.

Here the CDR3 DNA reads TGTGCCAGCAGCCGGGGGGAGACAGGGGGTCAGCCCCAGCATTTT. This codes for CASSRGETGGQPQHF. The chain links TRBV7-2 to TRBJ1-5, with 9 positions matching TRBD1. CDR3 length equals 15 residues. The V and J ends lost 5 bases and 6 bases, in that order; junction bases with no gene match: 8. Looked up from germline, CDR1 is SGHTA and CDR2 is FQGNSA.

CDR3 nucleotides: TGTGCCACCAGTGGGCGGAGATTACAATCCACAGATACGCAGTATTTT. The encoded protein is CATSGRRLQSTDTQYF. The rearrangement links TRBV24-1 to TRBJ2-3; D is ambiguous. In germline, CDR1 is KGHDR, CDR2 SFDVKD. The CDR3 runs to 16 residues. With 5 bases removed from V and 2 bases from J, the gap between germline ends came to 16 bases.

The chain employs TRBV5-1 and TRBJ2-7; 10 bases align to TRBD1. The CDR3 contains 16 residues. V was clipped by 1 base and J by 1 base; unmatched bases: 5. Per germline, CDR1 SGHRS and CDR2 YFSETQ. The CDR3 spells CASSLLGTGASYEQYF. Written as DNA, the CDR3 is TGCGCCAGCAGCTTGCTAGGGACAGGGGCTTCCTACGAGCAGTACTTC.

The J gene is TRBJ1-6, the V gene TRBV15; no clear D gene. Germline lookup yields CDR1 LNHNV and CDR2 YYDKDF (reference sequence). The CDR3 is made up of 10 amino acids. The V end was cut by 11 bases, the J end by 7 bases, with 6 bases between. The CDR3 bases are TGTGCCGCGGGGAATTCACCCCTCCACTTT. This codes for CAAGNSPLHF.

CDR3 loop: CSASAGGVGYGYTF. Here the CDR3 DNA reads TGCAGTGCTAGTGCGGGAGGGGTTGGCTATGGCTACACCTTC. The chain links TRBV20-1 to TRBJ1-2; D perhaps matches TRBD1 (5 bases). CDR3 length equals 14 residues. V was cut by 3 bases and J by 4 bases, with 15 bases left in between. Germline CDR1 and CDR2: DFQATT and SNEGSKA (reference sequence).

The chain carries TRBV2 and TRBJ2-1; 7 nucleotides align to TRBD1. V was pared by 4 bases and J by 8 bases, with 5 bases of the junction left unmatched. CDR1 and CDR2 (germline): SNHLY, FYNNEI. This CDR3 has 13 amino acids. CDR3 sequence reads: CASSAPDRDEQFF. CDR3 nucleotides: TGTGCCAGCAGTGCCCCTGACAGGGATGAGCAGTTCTTC.

The chain recombines TRBV18 with TRBJ1-2; D is undetermined. Germline assignment: CDR1 KGHSH and CDR2 LQKENI. V dropped 3 bases and J dropped 3 bases, with 8 bases sitting between them. The CDR3 contains 13 residues. The CDR3 nucleotides are TGTGCCAGCTCACCGGGCCGAGACTATGGCTACACCTTC. Protein: CASSPGRDYGYTF.

The genes are TRBV5-6 and TRBJ1-1; 8 bases match TRBD1. The CDR3 covers 13 residues. V lost 4 bases and J lost 8; bases outside the gene matches: 7. Germline assignment: CDR1 SGHDT and CDR2 YYEEEE. The CDR3 DNA reads as TGTGCCAGCAGCATCGGATGGGACAGGGAAGCTTTCTTT. Encoded protein: CASSIGWDREAFF.

This chain uses TRBV14 with TRBJ2-5; 14 bases are shared with TRBD2. This CDR3 has 19 amino acids. Germline-derived CDR1 and CDR2 are SGHDN and FVKESK. V was clipped by 0 bases and J by 4 bases; unmatched bases: 10. For the CDR3, the DNA is TGTGCCAGCAGCCAAGATCTGACGACTAGCGGGGGGGCCGGAGAGACCCAGTACTTC. This translates into CASSQDLTTSGGAGETQYF. Full variable domain (missing parts from reference TRBV14 and TRBJ2-5): EAGVTQFPSHSVIEKGQTVTLRCDPISGHDNLYWYRRVMGKEIKFLLHFVKESKQDESGMPNNRFLAERTGGTYSTLKVQPAELEDSGVYFCASSQDLTTSGGAGETQYFGPGTRLLVL.

The chain carries TRBV5-1 and TRBJ2-3; TRBD1 matches 7 bases. This CDR3 has 15 residues. Germline trimming cut 6 bases from V and 0 bases from J; bases unmatched to any gene: 7. Looked up from germline, CDR1 is SGHRS and CDR2 is YFSETQ. The CDR3 region has the DNA TGCGCCAGCACCGCTACAGGGGCTAGCACAGATACGCAGTATTTT. This sequence encodes CASTATGASTDTQYF.

The CDR3 nucleotides read TGTGCCAGCAGTTCCTTTGGCGGGGGCGCCTACGAGCAGTACTTC. Translating it yields CASSSFGGGAYEQYF. J is TRBJ2-7 and V is TRBV6-5; D perhaps matches TRBD2 (7 bases). This CDR3 has 15 residues. Germline CDR1 reads MNHEY; CDR2 reads SVGAGI. Between the trimmed V and J ends, which lost 4 bases and 2 bases, there was a span of 15 bases.

The chain links TRBV3-1 (or the pseudogene TRBV3-2) to TRBJ1-1, with 7 bases aligning to TRBD1. Germline values: CDR1 LGHDT, CDR2 YNNKEL (reference sequence). This CDR3 is built from 15 residues. V gave up 2 bases and J gave up 5 bases; unmatched junction bases: 8. The CDR3 loop reads CASSQRGRGETEAFF. CDR3 DNA sequence: TGTGCCAGCAGCCAAAGGGGCAGGGGGGAGACTGAAGCTTTCTTT.

Remarks on this clone: Other DNA sequences from this sample encode an identical CDR3 as well. V and J are TRBV11-2 and TRBJ1-1, with D perhaps matching TRBD1 (6 bases). Trimming took 4 bases from V and 4 from J, leaving 10 bases between them. Germline loops: CDR1 SGHAT, CDR2 FQNNGV. The CDR3 spans 13 residues. The DNA of the CDR3 is TGTGCCAGCAGCTCCCAGGGGAGCACTGAAGCTTTCTTT. Residues: CASSSQGSTEAFF.

CDR3: CATSALGGPLDTGYTF. The CDR3 nucleotides read TGTGCCACCAGTGCCTTGGGGGGACCCTTAGACACAGGCTACACCTTC. The V call is TRBV24-1, the J call TRBJ1-2; possible D gene TRBD1, 5 bases. The CDR3 totals 16 residues. Germline values: CDR1 KGHDR, CDR2 SFDVKD. V dropped 5 bases and J dropped 8 bases, with 23 bases sitting between them.

This clone was seen a handful of times. The V and J genes are TRBV21-1 and TRBJ2-7; TRBD1, the table's D call, was not compared with the DNA. TRBV21-1 has pseudogene status. CDR3 length: 16 residues. The CDR3 DNA reads as TGTGCCAGCAGCAAATGGAAGGACAGGGAACTCTACGAGCAGTACTTC. Protein product: CASSKWKDRELYEQYF.

The V call is TRBV10-3, the J call TRBJ1-5; 8 positions match TRBD1. Germline V CDR1 and CDR2: ENHRY, SYGVKD. The CDR3 loop spans 16 amino acids. The ends lost 3 bases at V and 0 bases at J; junction bases unmatched: 4. CDR3 residues: CAISDRGLNSNQPQHF. Written as DNA, the CDR3 is TGTGCCATCAGTGACAGGGGGCTAAATAGCAATCAGCCCCAGCATTTT.

This chain connects TRBV7-2 to TRBJ1-2; unclear D gene. V lost 5 bases, J lost 3 bases, and 10 bases lay in between. The V gene's germline CDR1 is SGHTA and CDR2 FQGNSA. There are 13 residues in the CDR3. Here the CDR3 reads CASSLPPHYGYTF. DNA of the CDR3: TGTGCCAGCAGCCTCCCCCCCCACTATGGCTACACCTTC.

This clone was seen just once. The chain uses TRBV9 and TRBJ1-2; 9 nucleotides match TRBD1. Trimming at V came to 3 bases and at J to 4 bases, leaving 10 bases not matched to a gene. The CDR3 contains 16 residues. Per germline, CDR1 SGDLS and CDR2 YYNGEE. The CDR3 region is CASSASTGGAGYGYTF. For the CDR3, the DNA is TGTGCCAGCAGCGCCTCTACAGGGGGCGCAGGCTATGGCTACACCTTC. Based on the CDR3 plus reference TRBV9 and TRBJ1-2, the full variable domain is DSGVTQTPKHLITATGQRVTLRCSPRSGDLSVYWYQQSLDQGLQFLIQYYNGEERAKGNILERFSAQQFPDLHSELNLSSLELGDSALYFCASSASTGGAGYGYTFGSGTRLTVV.

The CDR3 DNA reads TGCGCCAGCACCCCCGTAGGACAGTTTGGCTACACCTTC. Amino acid sequence: CASTPVGQFGYTF. The rearrangement links TRBV5-1 to TRBJ1-2, with a possible D match to TRBD1 (6 bases). Germline V gene lookup returns CDR1 SGHRS and CDR2 YFSETQ. Deletions cut 6 bases from V and 7 bases from J, with 16 bases between. The CDR3 is made up of 13 amino acids.

The CDR3 reads CASSGATGQGDYGYTF. The CDR3 DNA sequence: TGTGCCAGCAGTGGAGCCACAGGACAGGGTGACTATGGCTACACCTTC. The rearrangement joins TRBV6-1 to TRBJ1-2; 8 nucleotides match TRBD1. Per germline, CDR1 MNHNS and CDR2 SASEGT. The length of the CDR3 is 16 residues. The V segment lost 4 bases and the J segment 3 bases; nucleotides outside the gene matches: 10.

The V gene is TRBV5-6, the J gene TRBJ2-7, with 8 bases fitting TRBD1. Germline V gives CDR1 SGHDT, CDR2 YYEEEE. The CDR3 has 14 amino acids. After removal of 3 bases from V and 3 bases from J, the junction contained 5 bases not matched to a gene. The CDR3 loop reads CASSYGTGNYEQYF. CDR3 nucleotides: TGTGCCAGCAGCTACGGGACAGGAAACTACGAGCAGTACTTC.

The V and J genes are TRBV10-3 and TRBJ1-4; possible D gene TRBD1, 5 bases. The V gene's germline CDR1 is ENHRY and CDR2 SYGVKD. Trimming took off 0 bases at V and 0 bases at J, with 8 bases between the two ends. The CDR3 has 16 residues. In DNA form, the CDR3 reads TGTGCCATCAGTGAGTCTGCAGGGCCAACTAATGAAAAACTGTTTTTT. Translated, it gives CAISESAGPTNEKLFF.

The chain employs TRBV7-9 and TRBJ2-3; perhaps TRBD2 as D (6 bases). This CDR3 comprises 14 residues. V was pared by 2 bases and J by 5 bases, with 11 bases between. Looked up from germline, CDR1 is SEHNR and CDR2 is FQNEAQ (reference sequence). The CDR3 DNA follows: TGTGCCAGCAGCTTACGTGGGGGGAAAGATACGCAGTATTTT. The encoded protein is CASSLRGGKDTQYF.